This T cell receptor beta chain derives from a study of blood T cell repertoires in COVID-19. About the study: Sample material is recorded as cDNA or gDNA derived from T cells, B-cell-depleted T cells, or PBMCs.

This CDR3 is 16 amino acids long. The V gene's germline CDR1 is KGHDR and CDR2 SFDVKD. V dropped 4 bases and J dropped 2; count of bases not matched to a gene: 4. Authors' data handling: Reference gene primer amplification in the assay estimated nucleated cell counts. Sequencing used immunoSEQ multiplex PCR; TCRdb keeps in-frame clones, though not all of them. V, J and clone size were drawn from that table, and D and trimming were deduced from the DNA. Here the sample spans roughly 70,000 clones, about 86% being singletons. This chain links TRBV24-1 with TRBJ2-3; 11 nucleotides line up with TRBD2. This sequence originates from an older woman with acute or convalescent COVID-19. Sequenced material: peripheral blood. The CDR3 reads CATSEPLAGVTDTQYF. Here the CDR3 DNA reads TGTGCCACCAGTGAGCCACTAGCGGGGGTCACAGATACGCAGTATTTT.